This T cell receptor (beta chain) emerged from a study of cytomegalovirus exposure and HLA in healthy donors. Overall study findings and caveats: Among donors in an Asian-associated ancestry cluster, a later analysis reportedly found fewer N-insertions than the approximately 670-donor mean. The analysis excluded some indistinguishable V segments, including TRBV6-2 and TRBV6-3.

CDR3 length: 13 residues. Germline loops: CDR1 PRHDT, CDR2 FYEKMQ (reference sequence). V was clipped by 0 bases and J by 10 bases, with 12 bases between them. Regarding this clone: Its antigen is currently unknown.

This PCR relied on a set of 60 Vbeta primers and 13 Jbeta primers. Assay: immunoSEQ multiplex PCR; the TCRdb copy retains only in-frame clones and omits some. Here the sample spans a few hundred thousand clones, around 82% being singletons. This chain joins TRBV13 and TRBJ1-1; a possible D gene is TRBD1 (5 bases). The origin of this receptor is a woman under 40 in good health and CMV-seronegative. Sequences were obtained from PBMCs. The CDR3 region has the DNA TGTGCCAGCAGCTTAGGCCAAGGGGATACAGCTTTCTTT. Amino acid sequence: CASSLGQGDTAFF. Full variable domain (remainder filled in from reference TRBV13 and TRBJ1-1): AAGVIQSPRHLIKEKRETATLKCYPIPRHDTVYWYQQGPGQDPQFLISFYEKMQSDKGSIPDRFSAQQFSDYHSELNMSSLELGDSALYFCASSLGQGDTAFFGQGTRLTVV.